These T cell receptor beta chains were read from a single sample in a study of identifying expanded T cells in peripheral blood. This table comes from immunoSEQ multiplex PCR, and its TCRdb copy is limited to in-frame clones, with some not included. This table holds tens of thousands of clones, about nine tenths found once. The sample consisted of blood. The receptors stem from a person aged 18 to 70 in good health. Both conserved end residues are part of each CDR3. A D gene is named only where the DNA matches it firmly. Size values are once, few and many counts, or a class for expanded clones, and some rows have none.

CDR3 DNA | CDR3 protein | J gene | D gene | V gene | clone size
TGTGCCAGCAGCCAAGGGACTAGCGGACCTTCCGGGGAGCTGTTTTTT | CASSQGTSGPSGELFF | TRBJ2-2 | TRBD2 | TRBV4-2 | .
TGTGCCAGTACCTATGACAGGGACACTGAAGCTTTCTTT | CASTYDRDTEAFF | TRBJ1-1 | TRBD1 | TRBV19 | .
TGTGCCAGCAGCCTGCCCCTAGCGGGAGGCGATGTGCAGTTCTTC | CASSLPLAGGDVQFF | TRBJ2-1 | TRBD2 | TRBV28 | .
TGTGCCAGCATCTCTAGCGGTGTCAATGAGCAGTTCTTC | CASISSGVNEQFF | TRBJ2-1 | TRBD2 | TRBV6-5 | .
TGCGCCAGCAGCTTGGGCAGTAATAGCAATCAGCCCCAGCATTTT | CASSLGSNSNQPQHF | TRBJ1-5 | . | TRBV5-1 | .
TGTGCCAGCAGCTTACGAGGGGGCTATGGCTACACCTTC | CASSLRGGYGYTF | TRBJ1-2 | . | TRBV7-9 | once
TGCAGCGCCCGGGACAGCACAGATACGCAGTATTTT | CSARDSTDTQYF | TRBJ2-3 | . | TRBV29-1 | .
TGTGCCTGGGCTTGTTATTGGGGGGCCCCAAACTATGGCTACACCTTC | CAWACYWGAPNYGYTF | TRBJ1-2 | . | TRBV30 | .
TGTGCCAGCAGCTTCGCGGGTGAAGAGACCCAGTACTTC | CASSFAGEETQYF | TRBJ2-5 | . | TRBV7-2 | few
TGTGCCAGTAGTAATCTCCATGGCAATCAGCCCCAGCATTTT | CASSNLHGNQPQHF | TRBJ1-5 | . | TRBV19 | .
TGTGCCAGCAGCCCACAAACCGCTTCTGCCGGGGAGCTGTTTTTT | CASSPQTASAGELFF | TRBJ2-2 | . | TRBV7-3 | .
TGTGCCAGCAGACTGCGAGAAGGCTACACCTTC | CASRLREGYTF | TRBJ1-2 | . | TRBV28 | .
TGTGCCAGCAGCTTTGCTACCACTAGCGGGATGGGTGAGCAGTTCTTC | CASSFATTSGMGEQFF | TRBJ2-1 | TRBD2 | TRBV5-4 | .
TGTGCCAGCAGCCTGGACAGGGTTTATTACGAGCAGTACTTC | CASSLDRVYYEQYF | TRBJ2-7 | TRBD1 | TRBV7-2 | .
TGTGCCAGCAAGGGGGAAACCTACGAGCAGTACTTC | CASKGETYEQYF | TRBJ2-7 | . | TRBV2 | .
TGTGCCAGCAGCTTATATTCGGGAACAGGCTATGGCTACACCTTC | CASSLYSGTGYGYTF | TRBJ1-2 | . | TRBV7-2 | .
TGTGCCAGCTCGGAGGACAGATCAGATACGCAGTATTTT | CASSEDRSDTQYF | TRBJ2-3 | . | TRBV18 | .
TGCGCCAGCAGCTTACTTGGGGTCCCCACAGATACGCAGTATTTT | CASSLLGVPTDTQYF | TRBJ2-3 | . | TRBV5-1 | .
TGTGCCAGCAGCGCGACTAGGGGAGTCACAGATACGCAGTATTTT | CASSATRGVTDTQYF | TRBJ2-3 | . | TRBV9 | .
TGTGCCAGCAGCCGCGCTCGCGACAACACTGAAGCTTTCTTT | CASSRARDNTEAFF | TRBJ1-1 | . | TRBV7-2 | .
TGTGCCAGCTCACCCGAGACCCGAAGGGAGACCCAGTACTTC | CASSPETRRETQYF | TRBJ2-5 | . | TRBV18 | .
TGTGCCAGCGGGAGGACAGGCTACGAGCAGTACTTC | CASGRTGYEQYF | TRBJ2-7 | . | TRBV6-6 | .
TGCGCCAGCAGCTTGGCGCCTAGCGGGAGTCAAGAGACCCAGTACTTC | CASSLAPSGSQETQYF | TRBJ2-5 | TRBD2 | TRBV5-1 | .
TGTGCCAGCAGTTTATCGAGGGGAGACACCTACGAGCAGTACTTC | CASSLSRGDTYEQYF | TRBJ2-7 | . | TRBV27 | .
TGTGCCAGCAGTTATGTGCCCGCGATGAACACTGAAGCTTTCTTT | CASSYVPAMNTEAFF | TRBJ1-1 | . | TRBV6-6 | .
TGTGCCAGCAGTGTGGACCGCCGGGAGCTGTTTTTT | CASSVDRRELFF | TRBJ2-2 | . | TRBV2 | .
TGTGCCAGCAGCTTAGCGAAGGGACTAGCGGGGGGCGCGCACAATGAGCAGTTCTTC | CASSLAKGLAGGAHNEQFF | TRBJ2-1 | TRBD2 | TRBV7-6 | .
TGTGCCAGCAGCCGGGGACTAGCGCTCCCCTACGAGCAGTACTTC | CASSRGLALPYEQYF | TRBJ2-7 | TRBD2 | TRBV6-6 | .
TGTGCCTGGAGTTTGGGTTTAGTCTACGAGCAGTACTTC | CAWSLGLVYEQYF | TRBJ2-7 | . | TRBV30 | .
TGTGCCAGCAGCGGGACGGACAGCACAGATACGCAGTATTTT | CASSGTDSTDTQYF | TRBJ2-3 | . | TRBV6-5 | .
TGTGCCAGCAGCCTCGACAGGCATGAGCAGTTCTTC | CASSLDRHEQFF | TRBJ2-1 | . | TRBV6-5 | .
TGCAGCGTTGTCGGGGACAGGGTCTACGAGCAGTACTTC | CSVVGDRVYEQYF | TRBJ2-7 | TRBD1 | TRBV29-1 | .
TGTGCCAGCAGCCCTCAAGGGGCACTCCCGTCCTACACCTTC | CASSPQGALPSYTF | TRBJ1-2 | . | TRBV7-2 | .
TGTGCCAGCAGCTTAGTAGGGGCAGGCGCATTCCCCTACGAGCAGTACTTC | CASSLVGAGAFPYEQYF | TRBJ2-7 | . | TRBV7-8 | once
TGTGCCAGCAGCCAAGATGCGGGACGGTTGTACAATGAGCAGTTCTTC | CASSQDAGRLYNEQFF | TRBJ2-1 | . | TRBV4-2 | .
TGTGCCAGTAGTATTGGGACAGGCTCCTATGGCTACACCTTC | CASSIGTGSYGYTF | TRBJ1-2 | TRBD1 | TRBV19 | .
TGTGCCAGCAGACGCCCTCCCAGTGAAGGGGGCGGCTACACCTTC | CASRRPPSEGGGYTF | TRBJ1-2 | TRBD1 | TRBV7-2 | .
TGTGCCATCAGACGAGAAAGGGATGGTTCACCCCTCCACTTT | CAIRRERDGSPLHF | TRBJ1-6 | . | TRBV10-3 | .
TGTGCCAGCAACTCTCGGGACTTCCCCTCCTACAATGAGCAGTTCTTC | CASNSRDFPSYNEQFF | TRBJ2-1 | . | TRBV5-6 | .
TGTGCCAGCAGCTACCGGACTAGCGGAGCCTACAATGAGCAGTTCTTC | CASSYRTSGAYNEQFF | TRBJ2-1 | TRBD2 | TRBV7-9 | .
TGCAGCGTTAACAGGCGGCAGGGAGGCGATGAGCAGTTCTTC | CSVNRRQGGDEQFF | TRBJ2-1 | . | TRBV29-1 | .
TGTGCCAGCAGTCCCGGGGTAGCGGCCCGGGGCGGGGAGCTGTTTTTT | CASSPGVAARGGELFF | TRBJ2-2 | . | TRBV2 | .
TGTGCCAGCAGCTCGATTATGTCCCGGATCCGTGATACGCAGTATTTT | CASSSIMSRIRDTQYF | TRBJ2-3 | . | TRBV5-5 | .